A single sample is the source of the 7 T cell receptor beta chains below, sequenced in a study of post-analysis software for immune sequencing data. The TCR beta cDNA libraries contained unique molecular identifiers. TCRdb reprocessed the PCR reads with MiXCR, giving one entry per CDR3 protein. Among about 770,000 distinct CDR3 sequences listed, roughly 46% were seen once. No antigen has been identified for these receptors. General observations from the study: TRBV5-6, TRBV5-1 and TRBV20-1 belonged to a set of roughly five TRBV segments that were more frequent in patients than controls.

Sequencing used blood. The receptors were gathered from a girl under 18 with multiple sclerosis.

J is TRBJ1-1 and V is TRBV29-1; D gene uncertain. The V end was cut by 1 base, the J end by 7 bases, with 10 bases between. The CDR3 contains 12 residues. Germline values: CDR1 SQVTM, CDR2 ANQGSEA. Written as DNA, the CDR3 is TGCAGCGTTGAAGGAGGGTACGGTGAAGCTTTCTTT. This codes for CSVEGGYGEAFF.

This clonotype was counted once. The CDR3 loop reads CASSVGGQQYNEQYF. For the CDR3, the DNA is TGTGCCAGCAGCGTAGGAGGGCAGCAATACAATGAGCAGTACTTC. V and J are TRBV9 and TRBJ2-5, with D tentatively TRBD2 (5 bases). From germline, CDR1 is SGDLS and CDR2 YYNGEE. The V gene lost 0 bases and the J gene lost 11 bases, with 20 bases spanning the gap. The CDR3 extends over 15 amino acids.

This clonotype has a handful of counts. V gene TRBV29-1 combines with J gene TRBJ2-1, with 9 nucleotides matching TRBD1. This CDR3 is 14 amino acids long. CDR1 and CDR2 (germline): SQVTM, ANQGSEA. V shed 7 bases and J 4 bases; nucleotides not matched to a gene: 8. The CDR3 sequence: CSGRGQGPYNEQFF. For the CDR3, the DNA is TGCAGCGGGAGGGGACAGGGTCCGTACAATGAGCAGTTCTTC.

This rearrangement joins TRBV12-3 or TRBV12-4 to TRBJ2-1; 10 bases fit TRBD2. Trimming cost V 5 bases and J 1 base; bases outside gene matches: 11. The CDR3 sequence is 18 residues long. The CDR3 DNA is TGTGCCAGCAGTCCCACACCGGGACTAGCGCCTTCCTACAATGAGCAGTTCTTC. This translates into CASSPTPGLAPSYNEQFF.

This sequence joins TRBV12-3 or TRBV12-4 and TRBJ1-5; D is unclear. The CDR3 sequence is 14 residues long. The V end lost 4 bases, the J end lost 2 bases, and 9 bases lay between the germline ends. The DNA of the CDR3 is TGTGCCAGCAGTTACGGACGGGGCAATCAGCCCCAGCATTTT. Translating it yields CASSYGRGNQPQHF.

This clonotype was seen a handful of times. The rearrangement joins TRBV29-1 to TRBJ1-2, with D hard to call. Trimming stripped 4 bases from V and 7 bases from J, with 13 bases between. CDR1 and CDR2 from the germline V gene are SQVTM and ANQGSEA. The CDR3 contains 12 residues. The CDR3 sequence is CSVGSSEGGYTF. CDR3 DNA: TGCAGCGTTGGCAGCTCGGAGGGTGGCTACACCTTC.

V gene TRBV20-1 combines with J gene TRBJ2-1; 7 bases fit TRBD2. The CDR3 runs 14 residues. CDR1 and CDR2 (germline): DFQATT, SNEGSKA (reference sequence). V gave up 2 bases and J gave up 12 bases; unmatched junction bases: 13. The CDR3 DNA reads TGCAGTGCTAGAATTCGTTTGGCGGGAGTACGGCAGTTCTTC. Translating gives CSARIRLAGVRQFF.